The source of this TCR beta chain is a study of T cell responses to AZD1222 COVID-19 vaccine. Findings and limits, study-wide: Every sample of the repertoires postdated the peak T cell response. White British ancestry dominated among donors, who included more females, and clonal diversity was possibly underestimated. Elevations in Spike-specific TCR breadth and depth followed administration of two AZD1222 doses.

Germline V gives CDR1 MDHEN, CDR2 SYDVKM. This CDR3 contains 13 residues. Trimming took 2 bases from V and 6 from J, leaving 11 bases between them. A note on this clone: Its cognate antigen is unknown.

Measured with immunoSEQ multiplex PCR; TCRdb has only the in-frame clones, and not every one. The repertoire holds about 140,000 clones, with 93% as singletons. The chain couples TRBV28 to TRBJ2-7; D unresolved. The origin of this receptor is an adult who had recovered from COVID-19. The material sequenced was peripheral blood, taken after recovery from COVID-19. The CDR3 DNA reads TGTGCCAGCAGTTTACTCTATGGGCGCGAGCAGTACTTC. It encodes CASSLLYGREQYF.